What follows is one T cell receptor (beta chain) and its context. Any gene name here is a mouse gene name. Read coverage stops 1 residue before the CDR3 terminus; the germline J gene supplies the remainder. The sample belongs to a study of tissue T cells after allogeneic stem cell transplantation. The CDR3 spans 14 residues. Trimming shortened V by 5 bases and J by 1 base, and 11 bases separated the two germline ends. Germline V lookup: CDR1 MSHET, CDR2 SYDVDS. Sample time point: mouse harvest day 7 after allogeneic transplant. Each mouse received 10^7 T-cell-depleted marrow cells plus 10^6 splenic CD5+ T cells by tail vein. The protocol was immunoSEQ multiplex PCR, while the TCRdb copy is restricted to in-frame clones and leaves out a portion. The sample records some 6,700 clones, approximately 46% being singletons.

The material sequenced was gut tissue. The receptor comes from a female BALB/c mouse given C57BL/6 T cells with graft-versus-host disease after an allogeneic hematopoietic cell transplant. The chain recombines TRBV29 with TRBJ1-1, with a possible D match to TRBD1 (5 bases). The DNA read from the CDR3 is TGTGCTAGCAGTCCCTCGGACAAAAACACAGAAGTCTTC. This sequence encodes CASSPSDKNTEVF. The entire CDR3 sequence reads CASSPSDKNTEVFF.